The source of this TCR beta chain is a study of breast tumors, draining lymph nodes, adjacent tissues. Regarding the study as a whole: Tumor and nontumor repertoires were significantly more similar in luminal-like than in basal-like breast cancer.

Germline CDR1 and CDR2: ENHRY and SYGVKD. Trimming took 9 bases from V and 5 from J, leaving 14 bases between them. The length of the CDR3 is 14 residues. Notes on this clonotype: The antigen is unknown.

TCRdb reprocessed the multiplex PCR reads with MiXCR, giving one entry per CDR3 protein. The data contain 30,000 to 40,000 distinct CDR3 sequences, over 55% of them seen just once; the ten biggest clones take up 15% to 20%. This chain links TRBV10-3 with TRBJ1-6; the D gene is possibly TRBD1 (6 bases). The sequenced sample consisted of breast tumor tissue. The TCR sequence derives from a female donor with breast cancer. Some clones in this sample may be carry-over from other donors' samples. CDR3 residues: CAIQGTRDNSPLHF. CDR3 bases: TGTGCCATACAAGGGACACGCGATAATTCACCCCTCCACTTT.